The sample holds many counts of the clone carrying this T cell receptor beta chain. This sample was taken from a study of T-cell reconstitution after alpha-beta-depleted transplantation in children. The CDR3 extends over 13 amino acids. Deletions cut 2 bases from V and 8 bases from J, with 12 bases between. The V gene's germline CDR1 is MNHEY and CDR2 SVGAGI. Preparation of the TCRbeta library was carried out with unique molecular identifiers. TCRdb re-called the PCR reads with MiXCR, one entry per CDR3 protein. The top ten clones hold approximately 1% of a sample with around 600,000 distinct CDR3 sequences, around 17% of them seen once.

The sequences come from PBMCs from the stem cell graft donor, collected from the stem cell graft. This clonotype was obtained from a human donor who donated a stem cell graft to a child with acute myeloid leukemia. The chain uses TRBV6-5 and TRBJ1-2; the D gene is possibly TRBD1 (6 bases). DNA for the CDR3: TGTGCCAGCAGTTACACCAGGGACACCGGCTACACCTTC. It yields the protein CASSYTRDTGYTF.